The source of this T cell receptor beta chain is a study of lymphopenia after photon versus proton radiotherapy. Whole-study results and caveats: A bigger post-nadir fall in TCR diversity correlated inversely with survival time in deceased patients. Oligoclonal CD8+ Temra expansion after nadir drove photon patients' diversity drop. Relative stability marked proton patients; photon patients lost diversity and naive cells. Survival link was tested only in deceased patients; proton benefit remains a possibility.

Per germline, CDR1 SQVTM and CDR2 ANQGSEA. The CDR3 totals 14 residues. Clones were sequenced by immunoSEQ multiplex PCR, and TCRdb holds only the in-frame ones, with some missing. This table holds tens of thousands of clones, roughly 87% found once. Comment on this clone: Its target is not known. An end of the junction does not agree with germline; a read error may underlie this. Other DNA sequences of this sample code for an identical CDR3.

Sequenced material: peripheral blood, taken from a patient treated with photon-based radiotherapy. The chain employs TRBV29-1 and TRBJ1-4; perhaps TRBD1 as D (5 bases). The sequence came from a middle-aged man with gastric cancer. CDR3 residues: CSVTGPSTNEKLFF. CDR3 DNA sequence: TGTAGCGTTACAGGACCTTCAACTAATGAAAAACTGTTTTTT.